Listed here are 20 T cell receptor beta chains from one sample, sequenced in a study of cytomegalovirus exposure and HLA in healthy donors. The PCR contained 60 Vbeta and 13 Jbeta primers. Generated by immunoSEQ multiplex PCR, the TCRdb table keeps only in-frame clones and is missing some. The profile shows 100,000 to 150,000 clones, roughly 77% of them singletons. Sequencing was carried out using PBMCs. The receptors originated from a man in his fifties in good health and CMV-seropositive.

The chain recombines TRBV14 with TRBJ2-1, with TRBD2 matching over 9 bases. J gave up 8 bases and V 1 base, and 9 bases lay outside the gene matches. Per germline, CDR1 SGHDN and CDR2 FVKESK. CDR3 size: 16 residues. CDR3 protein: CASSQGGRGGVDEQFF. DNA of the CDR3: TGTGCCAGCAGCCAAGGAGGCCGCGGGGGGGTCGATGAGCAGTTCTTC.

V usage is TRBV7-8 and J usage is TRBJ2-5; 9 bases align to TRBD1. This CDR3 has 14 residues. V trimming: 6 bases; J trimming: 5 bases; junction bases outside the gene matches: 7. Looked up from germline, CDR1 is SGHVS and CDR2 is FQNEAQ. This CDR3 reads CASSRTGGWETQYF. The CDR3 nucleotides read TGTGCCAGCAGTCGTACAGGGGGCTGGGAGACCCAGTACTTC.

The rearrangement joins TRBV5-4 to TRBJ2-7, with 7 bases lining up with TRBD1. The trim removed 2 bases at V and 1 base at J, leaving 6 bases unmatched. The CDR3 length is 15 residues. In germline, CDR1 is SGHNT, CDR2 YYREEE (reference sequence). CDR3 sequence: CASSFSRTGSYEQYF. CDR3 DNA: TGTGCCAGCAGCTTCTCAAGGACAGGATCCTACGAGCAGTACTTC. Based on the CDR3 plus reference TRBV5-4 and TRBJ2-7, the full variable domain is ETGVTQSPTHLIKTRGQQVTLRCSSQSGHNTVSWYQQALGQGPQFIFQYYREEENGRGNFPPRFSGLQFPNYSSELNVNALELDDSALYLCASSFSRTGSYEQYFGPGTRLTVT.

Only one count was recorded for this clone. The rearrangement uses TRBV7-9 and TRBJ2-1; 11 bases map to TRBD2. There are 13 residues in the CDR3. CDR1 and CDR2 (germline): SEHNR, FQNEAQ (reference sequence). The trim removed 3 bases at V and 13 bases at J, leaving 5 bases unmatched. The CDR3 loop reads CASSLGLAESQFF. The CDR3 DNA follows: TGTGCCAGCAGCTTGGGACTAGCGGAGTCTCAGTTCTTC. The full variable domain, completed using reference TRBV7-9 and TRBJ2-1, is DTGVSQNPRHKITKRGQNVTFRCDPISEHNRLYWYRQTLGQGPEFLTYFQNEAQLEKSRLLSDRFSAERPKGSFSTLEIQRTEQGDSAMYLCASSLGLAESQFFGPGTRLTVL.

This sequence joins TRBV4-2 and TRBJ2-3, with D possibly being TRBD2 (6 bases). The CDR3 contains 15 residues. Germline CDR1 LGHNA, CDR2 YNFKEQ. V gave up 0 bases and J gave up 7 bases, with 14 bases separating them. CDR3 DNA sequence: TGTGCCAGCAGCCAAGATACTAGCACGGGGTATACGCAGTATTTT. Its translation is CASSQDTSTGYTQYF.

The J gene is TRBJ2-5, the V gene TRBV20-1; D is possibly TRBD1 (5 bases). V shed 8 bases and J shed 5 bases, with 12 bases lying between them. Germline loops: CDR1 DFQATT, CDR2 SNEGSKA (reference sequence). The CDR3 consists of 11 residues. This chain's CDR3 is CSPQGEETQYF. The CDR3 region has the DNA TGCAGTCCCCAGGGTGAGGAGACCCAGTACTTC.

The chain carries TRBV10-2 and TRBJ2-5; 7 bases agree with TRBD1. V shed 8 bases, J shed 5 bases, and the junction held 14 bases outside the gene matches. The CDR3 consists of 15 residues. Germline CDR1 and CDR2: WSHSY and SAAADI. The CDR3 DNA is TGCGCCAGCGCAGACGACAGGGCCTTGCGTGAGACCCAGTACTTC. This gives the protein CASADDRALRETQYF.

The CDR3 reads CASSSSGQGKETQYF. Here the CDR3 DNA reads TGTGCCAGCAGCTCTTCTGGACAGGGAAAAGAGACCCAGTACTTC. J is TRBJ2-5 and V is TRBV11-3; TRBD1 aligns across 8 bases. This CDR3 region has 15 residues. The J segment lost 3 bases and the V segment lost 4 bases, leaving 7 bases of the junction unmatched. CDR1 and CDR2 from the germline V gene are SGHNT and YENEEA.

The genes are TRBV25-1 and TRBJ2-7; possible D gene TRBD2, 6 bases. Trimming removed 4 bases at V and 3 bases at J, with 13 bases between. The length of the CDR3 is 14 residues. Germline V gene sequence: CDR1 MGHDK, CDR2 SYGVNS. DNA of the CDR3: TGTGCCAGCAGTGCTGCGGGACTTAGCTACGAGCAGTACTTC. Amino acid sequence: CASSAAGLSYEQYF.

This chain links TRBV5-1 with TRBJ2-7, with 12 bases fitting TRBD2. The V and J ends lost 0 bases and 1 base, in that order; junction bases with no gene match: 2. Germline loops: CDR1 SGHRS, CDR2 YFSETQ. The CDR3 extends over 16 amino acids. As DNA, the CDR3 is TGCGCCAGCAGCTTGGTACTAGCGGGAGGATCCTACGAGCAGTACTTC. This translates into CASSLVLAGGSYEQYF.

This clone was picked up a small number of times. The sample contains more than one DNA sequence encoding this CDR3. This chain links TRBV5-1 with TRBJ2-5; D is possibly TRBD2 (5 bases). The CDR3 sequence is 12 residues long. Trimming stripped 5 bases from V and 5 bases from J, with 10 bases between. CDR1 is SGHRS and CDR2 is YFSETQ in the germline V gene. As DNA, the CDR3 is TGCGCCAGCAGTTTAAGAGGGGAGACCCAGTACTTC. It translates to CASSLRGETQYF.

CDR3 amino acids: CASSLDGQVSNQPQHF. DNA for the CDR3: TGCGCCAGCAGCTTGGATGGGCAGGTCAGCAATCAGCCCCAGCATTTT. The chain couples TRBV5-1 to TRBJ1-5, with D unclear. Trimming cost V 0 bases and J 1 base, with 11 bases left between them. The germline V gene has CDR1 SGHRS and CDR2 YFSETQ. This CDR3 is built from 16 residues.

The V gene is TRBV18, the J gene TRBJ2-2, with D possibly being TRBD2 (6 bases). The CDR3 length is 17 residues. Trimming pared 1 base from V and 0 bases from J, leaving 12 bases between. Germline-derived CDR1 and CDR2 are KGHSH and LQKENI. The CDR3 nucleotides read TGTGCCAGCTCACCACAGGTCGGGAGCTCGAACACCGGGGAGCTGTTTTTT. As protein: CASSPQVGSSNTGELFF. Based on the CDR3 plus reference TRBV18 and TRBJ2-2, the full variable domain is NAGVMQNPRHLVRRRGQEARLRCSPMKGHSHVYWYRQLPEEGLKFMVYLQKENIIDESGMPKERFSAEFPKEGPSILRIQQVVRGDSAAYFCASSPQVGSSNTGELFFGEGSRLTVL.

The CDR3 region is CASSLTGRADSPLHF. As DNA, the CDR3 is TGTGCCAGCAGCTTAACAGGGCGCGCGGATTCACCCCTCCACTTT. This sequence joins TRBV7-9 and TRBJ1-6, with D perhaps TRBD1 (6 bases). The length of the CDR3 is 15 residues. Trimming pared 2 bases from V and 8 bases from J, leaving 13 bases between. Germline CDR1 and CDR2: SEHNR and FQNEAQ (reference sequence). Together with reference TRBV7-9 and TRBJ1-6, the CDR3 gives the full variable domain: DTGVSQNPRHKITKRGQNVTFRCDPISEHNRLYWYRQTLGQGPEFLTYFQNEAQLEKSRLLSDRFSAERPKGSFSTLEIQRTEQGDSAMYLCASSLTGRADSPLHFGNGTRLTVT.

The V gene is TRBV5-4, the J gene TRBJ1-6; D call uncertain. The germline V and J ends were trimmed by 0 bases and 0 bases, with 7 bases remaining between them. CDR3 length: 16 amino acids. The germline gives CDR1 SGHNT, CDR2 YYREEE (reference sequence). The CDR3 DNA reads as TGTGCCAGCAGCTTGGACCCAGGCTCCTATAATTCACCCCTCCACTTT. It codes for CASSLDPGSYNSPLHF.

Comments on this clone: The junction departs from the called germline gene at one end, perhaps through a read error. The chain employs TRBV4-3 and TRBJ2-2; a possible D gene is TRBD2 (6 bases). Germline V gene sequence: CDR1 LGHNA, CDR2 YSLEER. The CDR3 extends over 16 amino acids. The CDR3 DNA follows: TGCGCCAGCAGCCAAGAGGGCCGGGAAGGCTGGGGGGAGCTGCTTTTT. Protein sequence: CASSQEGREGWGELLF.

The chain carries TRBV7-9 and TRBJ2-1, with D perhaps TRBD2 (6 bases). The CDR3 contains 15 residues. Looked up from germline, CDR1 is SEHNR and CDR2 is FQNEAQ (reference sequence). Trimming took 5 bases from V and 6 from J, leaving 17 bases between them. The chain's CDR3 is CASSAAGAIINEQFF. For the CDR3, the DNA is TGTGCCAGCAGCGCAGCGGGTGCCATTATCAATGAGCAGTTCTTC.

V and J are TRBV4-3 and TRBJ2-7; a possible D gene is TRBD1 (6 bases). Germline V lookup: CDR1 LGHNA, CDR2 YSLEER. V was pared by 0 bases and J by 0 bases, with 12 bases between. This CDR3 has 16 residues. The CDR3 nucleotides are TGCGCCAGCAGCCAAGATAGCACAGGGAGCTCCTACGAGCAGTACTTC. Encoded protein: CASSQDSTGSSYEQYF.

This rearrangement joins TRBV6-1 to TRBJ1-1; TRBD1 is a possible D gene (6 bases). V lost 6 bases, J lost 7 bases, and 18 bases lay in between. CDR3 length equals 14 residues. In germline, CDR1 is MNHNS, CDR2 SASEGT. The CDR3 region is CASSNRRGADEAFF. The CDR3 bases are TGTGCCAGCAGCAACCGCAGGGGCGCGGATGAAGCTTTCTTT.

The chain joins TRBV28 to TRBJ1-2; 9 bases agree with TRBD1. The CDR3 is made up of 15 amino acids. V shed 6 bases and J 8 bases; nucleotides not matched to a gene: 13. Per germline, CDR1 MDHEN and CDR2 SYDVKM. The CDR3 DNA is TGTGCCAGCAGACCAACAGGGACAGGGAATGAGGGCTACACCTTC. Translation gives CASRPTGTGNEGYTF.